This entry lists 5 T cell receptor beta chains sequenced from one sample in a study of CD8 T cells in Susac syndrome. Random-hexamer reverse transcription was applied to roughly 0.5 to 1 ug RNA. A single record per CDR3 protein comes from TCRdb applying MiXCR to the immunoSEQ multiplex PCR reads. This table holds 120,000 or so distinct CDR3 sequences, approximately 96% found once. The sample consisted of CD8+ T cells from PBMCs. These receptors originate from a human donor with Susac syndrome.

In DNA form, the CDR3 reads TGTGCCAGCAGCTCCCTCCTCGGGACAGGGAACACCGGGGAGCTGTTTTTT. Protein: CASSSLLGTGNTGELFF. The J gene is TRBJ2-2, the V gene TRBV5-6, with TRBD1 identical over 8 bases. Losses at the gene ends were 3 bases for V and 1 base for J; bases not matched to a gene: 8. The germline V gene has CDR1 SGHDT and CDR2 YYEEEE. CDR3 length equals 17 residues. The whole variable domain, filled in from reference TRBV5-6 and TRBJ2-2, reads DAGVTQSPTHLIKTRGQQVTLRCSPKSGHDTVSWYQQALGQGPQFIFQYYEEEERQRGNFPDRFSGHQFPNYSSELNVNALLLGDSALYLCASSSLLGTGNTGELFFGEGSRLTVL.

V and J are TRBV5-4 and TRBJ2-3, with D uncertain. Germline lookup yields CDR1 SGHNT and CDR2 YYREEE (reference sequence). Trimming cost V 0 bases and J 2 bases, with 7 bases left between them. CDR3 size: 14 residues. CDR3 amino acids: CASSLVLTTDTQYF. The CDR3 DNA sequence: TGTGCCAGCAGCTTGGTACTAACCACAGATACGCAGTATTTT.

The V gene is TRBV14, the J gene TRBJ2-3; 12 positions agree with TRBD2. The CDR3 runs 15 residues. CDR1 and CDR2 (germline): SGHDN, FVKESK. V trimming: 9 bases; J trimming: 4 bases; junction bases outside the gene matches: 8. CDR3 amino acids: CARKKTSGSPDTQYF. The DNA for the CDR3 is TGTGCCAGGAAAAAGACTAGCGGGAGCCCAGATACGCAGTATTTT.

CDR3 sequence: CATPRDSNSNQPQHF. The CDR3 DNA follows: TGCGCCACCCCCCGGGACAGTAATAGCAATCAGCCCCAGCATTTT. V is TRBV5-1 and J is TRBJ1-5; 7 bases map to TRBD1. V was clipped by 9 bases and J by 0 bases; unmatched bases: 9. Germline assignment: CDR1 SGHRS and CDR2 YFSETQ. There are 15 residues in the CDR3. The full variable domain, in which reference TRBV5-1 and TRBJ1-5 provide the parts outside the CDR3, is KAGVTQTPRYLIKTRGQQVTLSCSPISGHRSVSWYQQTPGQGLQFLFEYFSETQRNKGNFPGRFSGRQFSNSRSEMNVSTLELGDSALYLCATPRDSNSNQPQHFGDGTRLSIL.

The CDR3 nucleotides are TGTGCCAGCAGCCATTCTCGGATGGGGAACACTGAAGCTTTCTTT. Amino acids: CASSHSRMGNTEAFF. This chain joins TRBV12-3 or TRBV12-4 and TRBJ1-1, with D hard to call. Trimming took 6 bases from V and 1 from J, leaving 15 bases between them. The CDR3 is 15 residues long.